A selection of T cell receptor beta chains follows, all from one sample in a study of cytomegalovirus exposure and HLA in healthy donors. Using immunoSEQ multiplex PCR, the repertoire was profiled, and TCRdb retains in-frame clones only, with some absent. The sample holds 85,000 to 90,000 clones, roughly 80% seen once. The sample comprised PBMCs. The receptors here all came from a man aged 30-40 years in good health and CMV-seropositive. Both conserved end residues are part of each CDR3. A D gene is named only where the DNA matches it firmly. The size entry is marked missing in some rows and otherwise reads once, few, many or a size class.

d_call j_call v_call cdr3_length clone_size cdr3_nt cdr3_aa
. TRBJ1-5 TRBV19 13 . TGTGCCAGTAGTATAAGCCTCGTAGACCCGGGGCATTTT CASSISLVDPGHF
. TRBJ1-5 TRBV28 15 . TGTGCCAGCAGTGGCCTGGGAGGGGGCAATCAGCCCCAGCATTTT CASSGLGGGNQPQHF
. TRBJ1-1 TRBV10-2 13 . TGCGCCAGTATCTCAGTACCGAACACTGAAGCTTTCTTT CASISVPNTEAFF
. TRBJ2-5 TRBV7-9 13 . TGTGCCAGCAGTCTTGGACAGTTAGAGACCCAGTACTTC CASSLGQLETQYF
. TRBJ1-6 TRBV30 15 . TGTGCCTGGAGTGTCCCAGGGCTGGGTAATTCACCCCTCCACTTT CAWSVPGLGNSPLHF
. TRBJ1-5 TRBV2 13 . TGTGCCAGCAGACCCTGGGGCCTCACGCCCCAGCATTTT CASRPWGLTPQHF
TRBD1 TRBJ2-1 TRBV30 16 . TGTGCCTGGAGTACCCCGGTGGACAGGCAGGGCAATGAGCAGTTCTTC CAWSTPVDRQGNEQFF
. TRBJ2-7 TRBV27 16 . TGTGCCAGCAGTTTCCCTGGGACACTGAGCTCCTACGAGCAGTACTTC CASSFPGTLSSYEQYF
TRBD1 TRBJ1-5 TRBV27 14 . TGTGCCAGCAGAATACAGGGGTCCGATCAGCCCCAGCATTTT CASRIQGSDQPQHF
TRBD1 TRBJ2-5 TRBV19 15 few TGTGCCAGTAGTAGGGACTGGACAGGGCGGGAGACCCAGTACTTC CASSRDWTGRETQYF
TRBD2 TRBJ2-5 TRBV5-6 13 once TGTGCCAGCAGCTTGCTAGCGGGAGGGGCCCAGTACTTC CASSLLAGGAQYF
. TRBJ1-4 TRBV4-2 15 . TGTGCCAGCAGCCAAAAACAGGATGCTAATGAAAAACTGTTTTTT CASSQKQDANEKLFF
. TRBJ1-1 TRBV7-3 14 . TGTGCCAGCAGCTACCGGCCAGGCACCACTGAAGCTTTCTTT CASSYRPGTTEAFF
TRBD1 TRBJ2-1 TRBV2 15 . TGTGCCAGCAGGAAAGGGGGCAGCTCCTACAATGAGCAGTTCTTC CASRKGGSSYNEQFF